What follows are 30 T cell receptor beta chains derived from one specimen sequenced in a study of T cells of healthy individuals (dated by TCRdb to the late 2010s). The library came from 5' RACE. The sequencing machine was an Illumina MiSeq. Using fastp at Q25 and MiXCR, TCRdb reprocessed the public reads and kept productive beta chains. Here each entry gathers all rows of one CDR3 protein and keeps the most common genes and DNA. Here the sample has about 96,000 distinct CDR3 sequences; roughly 15% occur a single time. Together, the top ten hold approximately 6% of the sample. These TCRs come from a human donor in good health.

This clonotype was observed a handful of times. The rearrangement uses TRBV6-1 and TRBJ2-3; D may correspond to TRBD1 or TRBD2 (5 bases each). Deletions cut 8 bases from V and 2 bases from J, with 11 bases between. This CDR3 spans 13 amino acids. Per germline, CDR1 MNHNS and CDR2 SASEGT. In DNA, the CDR3 is TGTGCCAGCCGGGACGGGAACACAGATACGCAGTATTTT. Translating it yields CASRDGNTDTQYF.

The gene calls are TRBV4-1 and TRBJ2-7; D ambiguous. The CDR3 contains 15 residues. CDR1 is MGHRA, CDR2 YSYEKL, per germline. V was cut by 0 bases and J by 0 bases, with 9 bases left in between. The CDR3 protein is CASSQDHLSSYEQYF. DNA of the CDR3: TGCGCCAGCAGCCAAGATCATCTGAGCTCCTACGAGCAGTACTTC.

The genes are TRBV10-3 and TRBJ2-3; the D is unclear. The V gene's germline CDR1 is ENHRY and CDR2 SYGVKD. This CDR3 contains 11 residues. Deletions cut 9 bases from V and 1 base from J, with 5 bases between. The CDR3 is CAIGGTDTQYF. CDR3 in DNA: TGTGCCATTGGCGGCACAGATACGCAGTATTTT.

CDR3 DNA: TGTGCCAGCAGTGTCCGCCCGCAGGGGGAGAATCAGCCCCAGCATTTT. This translates into CASSVRPQGENQPQHF. The chain combines TRBV6-1 with TRBJ1-5, with 7 bases lining up with TRBD1. The length of the CDR3 is 16 residues. Germline CDR1 and CDR2: MNHNS and SASEGT. The V segment lost 4 bases and the J segment 4 bases; nucleotides outside the gene matches: 10.

The chain employs TRBV20-1 and TRBJ2-3; a weak D match, TRBD2 (5 bases). The V gene lost 3 bases and the J gene lost 0 bases, with 10 bases spanning the gap. CDR1 and CDR2 (germline): DFQATT, SNEGSKA (reference sequence). The CDR3 length is 14 residues. Here the CDR3 DNA reads TGCAGTGCTAGCCTAGCCCTGAGCACAGATACGCAGTATTTT. Amino acid sequence: CSASLALSTDTQYF.

This chain connects TRBV27 to TRBJ2-5, with a weak D call TRBD1 (5 bases). Trimming removed 8 bases from V and 2 bases from J, with 15 bases in between. Germline V gives CDR1 MNHEY, CDR2 SMNVEV (reference sequence). The CDR3 has 14 amino acids. DNA of the CDR3: TGTGCCAGCGGAGACCCTGACAGTCAAGAGACCCAGTACTTC. It is translated as CASGDPDSQETQYF.

This clonotype is a singleton in its sample. One end of the junction varies from germline; a read error may be responsible. The chain uses TRBV5-1 and TRBJ2-1; the D gene could be TRBD1 or TRBD2 (5 bases each). Germline-derived CDR1 and CDR2 are SGHRS and YFSETQ. The CDR3 has 15 amino acids. CDR3 DNA sequence: TGCGTCAGCAGCTCGAGACAGACTAACTACAATGAGCAGTTCTTC. Translated, it gives CVSSSRQTNYNEQFF.

This clonotype was seen ten or more times. This chain connects TRBV20-1 to TRBJ2-5; D might be TRBD2 (6 bases). The V gene's germline CDR1 is DFQATT and CDR2 SNEGSKA (reference sequence). V was pared by 8 bases and J by 4 bases, with 14 bases between. This CDR3 has 12 residues. The CDR3 nucleotides are TGCAGTTCCAATCTGGGGGGAGAGACCCAGTACTTC. Its protein product is CSSNLGGETQYF.

This clonotype was recorded many times. This chain uses TRBV14 with TRBJ2-2; 12 nucleotides align to TRBD2. CDR3 length: 18 amino acids. Germline V gives CDR1 SGHDN, CDR2 FVKESK. V lost 2 bases and J lost 4; bases outside the gene matches: 8. The CDR3 bases are TGTGCCAGCAGCCAACTCCAACTAGCGGGAGGTGTCACCGGGGAGCTGTTTTTT. Translated: CASSQLQLAGGVTGELFF.

This clonotype was observed a handful of times. The chain employs TRBV28 and TRBJ2-2; 8 bases map to TRBD2. Unmatched junction bases numbered 7, after V lost 2 bases and J lost 2 bases. Germline lookup yields CDR1 MDHEN and CDR2 SYDVKM. This CDR3 comprises 17 residues. CDR3 in amino acids: CASSLIRAGANTGELFF. The DNA of the CDR3 is TGTGCCAGCAGTTTAATCAGAGCGGGGGCTAACACCGGGGAGCTGTTTTTT. The full variable domain, its missing parts supplied by reference TRBV28 and TRBJ2-2, is DVKVTQSSRYLVKRTGEKVFLECVQDMDHENMFWYRQDPGLGLRLIYFSYDVKMKEKGDIPEGYSVSREKKERFSLILESASTNQTSMYLCASSLIRAGANTGELFFGEGSRLTVL.

J is TRBJ2-1 and V is TRBV7-6, with 10 bases matching TRBD1. The V gene end was trimmed by 5 bases and the J gene end by 7 bases; junction bases not matched to a gene: 11. Germline CDR1 is SGHVS and CDR2 is FNYEAQ. This CDR3 spans 16 amino acids. For the CDR3, the DNA is TGTGCCAGCAGCATCCCGGGACAGGGGTTTACGAATGAGCAGTTCTTC. This gives the protein CASSIPGQGFTNEQFF.

The table lists this clonotype with many counts. The chain couples TRBV20-1 to TRBJ2-1, with 8 bases lining up with TRBD2. CDR1 is DFQATT and CDR2 is SNEGSKA in the germline V gene (reference sequence). The CDR3 contains 16 residues. Trimming removed 1 base from V and 3 bases from J; junction bases left unmatched: 8. The CDR3 DNA follows: TGCAGTGCTAGAGTAGGCGTAGCGGGACACTACAATGAGCAGTTCTTC. Its translation: CSARVGVAGHYNEQFF.

This chain connects TRBV6-6 to TRBJ2-7, with D perhaps TRBD2 (7 bases). Trimming removed 7 bases from V and 2 bases from J, with 33 bases in between. This CDR3 comprises 20 residues. The germline gives CDR1 MNHNY, CDR2 SVGAGI (reference sequence). The chain's CDR3 is CASTSPPGQGRGPQPYEQYF. The CDR3, as DNA: TGTGCCAGCACTTCCCCCCCCGGGCAGGGGAGGGGTCCCCAACCCTACGAGCAGTACTTC.

The rearrangement joins TRBV4-3 to TRBJ1-4; D not resolved. The V gene lost 4 bases and the J gene lost 5 bases, with 14 bases spanning the gap. This CDR3 is built from 15 residues. Germline V gene sequence: CDR1 LGHNA, CDR2 YSLEER. The CDR3 region is CASSPRTASNEKLFF. The CDR3 region has the DNA TGCGCCAGCAGCCCTCGGACCGCCTCAAATGAAAAACTGTTTTTT.

The chain uses TRBV5-1 and TRBJ1-1, with TRBD1 as a possible D gene (5 bases). This CDR3 is built from 12 residues. Germline CDR1 SGHRS, CDR2 YFSETQ. Trimming shortened V by 2 bases and J by 8 bases, and 10 bases separated the two germline ends. CDR3 sequence (DNA): TGCGCCAGCAGCTTACTAACAGGCGAAGCTTTCTTT. Amino acid sequence: CASSLLTGEAFF.

This clonotype was counted once. The rearrangement joins TRBV5-6 to TRBJ1-4, with 8 positions matching TRBD1. CDR1 is SGHDT and CDR2 is YYEEEE in the germline V gene. This CDR3 spans 14 amino acids. The junction had 7 bases not matched to a gene; V was cut back by 5 bases and J by 7 bases. The CDR3 coding sequence is TGTGCCAGCAGGCAACAGGGGGTGACTGAAAAACTGTTTTTT. Amino acids: CASRQQGVTEKLFF.

This clonotype has only a few counts. The rearrangement joins TRBV16 to TRBJ2-7; no clear D. Germline V gene lookup returns CDR1 KGHSY and CDR2 FQNENV. This CDR3 has 12 residues. V lost 3 bases and J 3 bases, leaving 6 bases between the germline ends. CDR3: CASSHYGYEQYF. CDR3 bases: TGTGCCAGCAGCCACTATGGCTACGAGCAGTACTTC.

This clonotype showed up many times. This chain joins TRBV27 and TRBJ1-1, with 7 positions matching TRBD1. J was trimmed by 7 bases and V by 7 bases; bases with no gene match: 15. There are 15 residues in the CDR3. The germline CDR1 and CDR2 sequences are MNHEY and SMNVEV (reference sequence). The CDR3 DNA is TGTGCCAGCACGTCGAGGGGGCGCGGGGAGGGTGAAGCTTTCTTT. It translates to CASTSRGRGEGEAFF.

This chain joins TRBV28 and TRBJ2-7; the D is unclear. Trimming removed 3 bases at V and 5 bases at J, with 5 bases between. This CDR3 has 11 amino acids. From germline, CDR1 is MDHEN and CDR2 SYDVKM. CDR3 amino acids: CASSFLHEQYF. Here the CDR3 DNA reads TGTGCCAGCAGTTTCCTTCACGAGCAGTACTTC.

The chain carries TRBV20-1 and TRBJ2-7; 12 nucleotides align to TRBD2. CDR1 and CDR2 from the germline V gene are DFQATT and SNEGSKA (reference sequence). With V trimmed by 5 bases and J by 3 bases, 8 bases remained unmatched. This CDR3 comprises 15 residues. The CDR3 region is CSAPPLAGGNYEQYF. Written as DNA, the CDR3 is TGCAGTGCTCCCCCACTAGCGGGGGGCAACTACGAGCAGTACTTC.

This sequence joins TRBV5-4 and TRBJ1-1; maybe TRBD1 (5 bases). The germline V gene has CDR1 SGHNT and CDR2 YYREEE (reference sequence). The CDR3 has 17 residues. V lost 0 bases to trimming and J lost 0 bases, with 15 bases between them. The CDR3: CASSLGTTVTLNTEAFF. For the CDR3, the DNA is TGTGCCAGCAGCTTGGGGACGACAGTAACTTTGAACACTGAAGCTTTCTTT. Full variable domain (missing parts from reference TRBV5-4 and TRBJ1-1): ETGVTQSPTHLIKTRGQQVTLRCSSQSGHNTVSWYQQALGQGPQFIFQYYREEENGRGNFPPRFSGLQFPNYSSELNVNALELDDSALYLCASSLGTTVTLNTEAFFGQGTRLTVV.

As to this clonotype: One end of the junction fails to match germline, which may point to a read error. The rearrangement joins TRBV11-3 to TRBJ2-3; no clear D. Germline CDR1 SGHNT, CDR2 YENEEA. The CDR3 is 12 amino acids. The CDR3 loop reads CASSVDGDTQYF. As DNA, the CDR3 is TGTGCCAGCAGCGTAGACGGGGATACGCAGTATTTT.

This clonotype turned up a few times. The chain combines TRBV7-2 with TRBJ2-3; D gene unclear. This CDR3 has 13 amino acids. Germline loops: CDR1 SGHTA, CDR2 FQGNSA. V dropped 3 bases and J dropped 1 base, with 5 bases sitting between them. The CDR3 nucleotides are TGTGCCAGCAGCTTTCCGGGCACAGATACGCAGTATTTT. Protein sequence: CASSFPGTDTQYF.

This clonotype was found a few times. The genes are TRBV5-6 and TRBJ1-1; D not certain. Trimming removed 2 bases from V and 4 bases from J, with 15 bases in between. CDR1 SGHDT and CDR2 YYEEEE come from the germline V gene. This CDR3 has 15 amino acids. The CDR3 loop is CASSFEELTPTEAFF. The DNA for the CDR3 is TGTGCCAGCAGCTTCGAGGAGCTCACCCCCACTGAAGCTTTCTTT.

This clonotype has just a few counts. The CDR3 bases are TGTGCCAGCAGAAGGACATCGAAAGAGACCCAGTACTTC. Translation gives CASRRTSKETQYF. The chain recombines TRBV7-2 with TRBJ2-5, with a weak D call TRBD1 (5 bases). From germline, CDR1 is SGHTA and CDR2 FQGNSA. The V gene lost 6 bases and the J gene lost 3 bases, with 11 bases spanning the gap. The CDR3 sequence is 13 residues long. The full variable domain, with the rest looked up from reference TRBV7-2 and TRBJ2-5, is GAGVSQSPSNKVTEKGKDVELRCDPISGHTALYWYRQSLGQGLEFLIYFQGNSAPDKSGLPSDRFSAERTGGSVSTLTIQRTQQEDSAVYLCASRRTSKETQYFGPGTRLLVL.

CDR3 residues: CASSFTHPMRYF. CDR3 in DNA: TGTGCCAGCAGTTTCACCCATCCCATGAGATATTTT. This sequence joins TRBV12-3 or TRBV12-4 and TRBJ2-3; no reliable D call. CDR3 size: 12 residues. Between the trimmed V and J ends, which lost 3 bases and 15 bases, there was a span of 16 bases.

The chain joins TRBV29-1 to TRBJ2-3; 7 bases line up with TRBD1. V lost 6 bases to trimming and J lost 2 bases; unmatched junction nucleotides: 11. This CDR3 is built from 15 residues. CDR1 is SQVTM, CDR2 ANQGSEA, per germline. CDR3 sequence (DNA): TGCAGCGTGGTGACAGGGAAGACATCCACAGATACGCAGTATTTT. The encoded protein is CSVVTGKTSTDTQYF.

This clonotype was picked up a small number of times. The chain uses TRBV20-1 and TRBJ2-7; D is unresolved. V was shortened by 6 bases and J by 3 bases, with 24 bases between the two germline ends. The CDR3 contains 16 residues. Per the germline V gene, CDR1 is DFQATT and CDR2 is SNEGSKA (reference sequence). The CDR3 nucleotides are TGCAGTGCCACCGTTGGGGTAGTAGCCAACATCTACGAGCAGTACTTC. This codes for CSATVGVVANIYEQYF.

The rearrangement links TRBV20-1 to TRBJ2-7, with TRBD2 matching 8 bases. The CDR3 spans 15 residues. The germline gives CDR1 DFQATT, CDR2 SNEGSKA (reference sequence). V lost 2 bases to trimming and J lost 5 bases; unmatched junction nucleotides: 11. The CDR3 loop is CSARLQAGAGNEQYF. As DNA, the CDR3 is TGCAGTGCTAGACTTCAAGCGGGGGCTGGGAACGAGCAGTACTTC.

This clonotype was detected a few times. The chain links TRBV3-1 to TRBJ2-5, with D perhaps matching TRBD1 (6 bases). V was shortened by 1 base and J by 5 bases, with 11 bases between the two germline ends. Looked up from germline, CDR1 is LGHDT and CDR2 is YNNKEL (reference sequence). This CDR3 is built from 14 residues. CDR3 sequence reads: CASSQVGGPETQYF. In DNA, the CDR3 is TGTGCCAGCAGCCAAGTTGGGGGCCCGGAGACCCAGTACTTC.